There are many counts of the clone carrying this T cell receptor beta chain. Its specificity is unknown. The sample is drawn from a study of molecular identifiers for immune sequencing clone quantification. Study findings and constraints: The sizes of highly expanded clones could be underestimated when identical TCR molecules share a barcode.

Between the trimmed V and J ends, which lost 4 bases and 0 bases, there was a span of 13 bases. This CDR3 comprises 17 residues. Germline CDR1 and CDR2: SGHTA and FQGNSA. Each CDR3 protein gets one entry after TCRdb re-called the PCR reads with MiXCR. The table lists just under 650,000 distinct CDR3 sequences, 20% of them singletons. Naive CD8 T cells were sorted, and the gate applied was CD8+CD4-CCR7+CD45RA+. The receptor comes from a human donor in good health. Some libraries in this study had Jurkat cell RNA spiked in. Input material: naive CD8+ T cells from blood, with Jurkat cell RNA spiked in. Subset: FACS-sorted CD8+CD4-CCR7+CD45RA+ naive T cells. The chain carries TRBV7-2 and TRBJ1-6; no clear D gene. In nucleotides, the CDR3 is TGTGCCAGCAGCTACCTCCCGCGGGGCTCCTATAATTCACCCCTCCACTTT. The encoded protein is CASSYLPRGSYNSPLHF.